One sample yielded the 18 T cell receptor beta chains listed below, sequenced in a study of blood T cell repertoires in COVID-19. Generated by immunoSEQ multiplex PCR, the TCRdb table keeps only in-frame clones and is missing some. The repertoire holds 200,000 to 250,000 clones, around 88% seen once, with around 6.3% in the top ten. Sequencing was performed on peripheral blood. Receptor source: a woman aged 25 to 39 with COVID-19, enrolled during active disease.

This sequence joins TRBV6-4 and TRBJ2-3, with a tentative D call TRBD1 (5 bases). Germline CDR1 is MRHNA and CDR2 is SNTAGT. The CDR3 spans 15 residues. The ends were cut back, 3 bases at V and 3 bases at J, with 13 bases in the middle. The CDR3 DNA is TGTGCCAGCAGTGAGTCTAGGGGCTCTACAGATACGCAGTATTTT. This codes for CASSESRGSTDTQYF.

Only a few counts were recorded for this clone. V and J are TRBV2 and TRBJ2-3, with D maybe TRBD1 (6 bases). CDR3 size: 16 residues. Germline V gene sequence: CDR1 SNHLY, CDR2 FYNNEI. The V end lost 4 bases, the J end lost 4 bases, and 18 bases lay between the germline ends. CDR3 nucleotide sequence: TGTGCCAGCAGTGCCCGGGACATGTGGGGTGCAGATACGCAGTATTTT. Encoded protein: CASSARDMWGADTQYF.

DNA for the CDR3: TGTGCCAGCACCGGATCAGGGTCAACTAGCGGATACAATGAGCAGTTCTTC. This translates into CASTGSGSTSGYNEQFF. V and J are TRBV7-2 and TRBJ2-1; the match to TRBD2 covers 8 bases. The CDR3 runs 17 residues. Per the germline V gene, CDR1 is SGHTA and CDR2 is FQGNSA. The ends lost 7 bases at V and 4 bases at J; junction bases unmatched: 15.

The gene calls are TRBV28 and TRBJ1-2; TRBD1 aligns across 9 bases. J gave up 2 bases and V 5 bases, and 6 bases lay outside the gene matches. Germline V gives CDR1 MDHEN, CDR2 SYDVKM. This CDR3 is built from 15 residues. DNA for the CDR3: TGTGCCAGCAGTCTTACAGGGGGCCTGAACTATGGCTACACCTTC. Its translation is CASSLTGGLNYGYTF.

There are a few counts of this clone. The chain is built from TRBV6-1 and TRBJ1-5; TRBD1 is a possible D gene (5 bases). CDR1 MNHNS and CDR2 SASEGT come from the germline V gene. The V end was cut by 2 bases, the J end by 6 bases, with 11 bases between. The CDR3 is 14 residues long. CDR3 sequence: CASSENRQVQPQHF. The CDR3 coding sequence is TGTGCCAGCAGTGAAAACAGGCAGGTTCAGCCCCAGCATTTT.

V usage is TRBV5-6 and J usage is TRBJ2-7; tentative D call: TRBD1 (5 bases). The CDR3 extends over 15 amino acids. V was cut by 2 bases and J by 2 bases, with 14 bases left in between. Germline CDR1 SGHDT, CDR2 YYEEEE. The CDR3 DNA reads as TGTGCCAGCAGCTTAAGTGGAACAGGACCCTACGAGCAGTACGTC. Translating it yields CASSLSGTGPYEQYV.

The chain carries TRBV7-2 and TRBJ2-1, with TRBD2 matching over 16 bases. CDR3 length: 17 amino acids. With V trimmed by 4 bases and J by 6 bases, 6 bases remained unmatched. Germline values: CDR1 SGHTA, CDR2 FQGNSA. CDR3 sequence: CASSSGTSGREGNEQFF. The CDR3, as DNA: TGTGCCAGCAGCTCGGGGACTAGCGGGAGGGAGGGCAATGAGCAGTTCTTC. Drawing the rest from reference TRBV7-2 and TRBJ2-1, the complete variable domain is GAGVSQSPSNKVTEKGKDVELRCDPISGHTALYWYRQSLGQGLEFLIYFQGNSAPDKSGLPSDRFSAERTGGSVSTLTIQRTQQEDSAVYLCASSSGTSGREGNEQFFGPGTRLTVL.

With regard to this clone: Other DNA sequences within the sample encode an identical CDR3. The rearrangement uses TRBV5-1 and TRBJ2-7; a possible D gene is TRBD1 (5 bases). The CDR3 consists of 13 residues. Between the trimmed V and J ends, which lost 4 bases and 1 base, there was a span of 9 bases. CDR1 is SGHRS, CDR2 YFSETQ, per germline. CDR3 amino acids: CASSPQGSYEQYF. CDR3 DNA: TGCGCCAGCAGCCCGCAGGGTTCCTACGAGCAGTACTTC. Full variable domain (outside the CDR3, taken from reference TRBV5-1 and TRBJ2-7): KAGVTQTPRYLIKTRGQQVTLSCSPISGHRSVSWYQQTPGQGLQFLFEYFSETQRNKGNFPGRFSGRQFSNSRSEMNVSTLELGDSALYLCASSPQGSYEQYFGPGTRLTVT.

As for this clone: The germline gene is not matched at one end of the junction; a read error may be the cause. The chain links TRBV7-7 to TRBJ2-5; perhaps TRBD2 as D (5 bases). CDR1 is SSHAT, CDR2 FNYEAQ, per germline (reference sequence). CDR3 length equals 13 residues. The CDR3 sequence: CASSLSGQETQYF. CDR3 DNA sequence: TGTGCTAGCAGCTTATCGGGGCAAGAGACCCAGTACTTC.

The chain combines TRBV10-1 with TRBJ2-3; 13 bases map to TRBD2. Per germline, CDR1 WNHNN and CDR2 SYGVQD (reference sequence). The V segment lost 8 bases and the J segment 4 bases; nucleotides outside the gene matches: 6. The CDR3 is 15 amino acids. CDR3 coding DNA: TGCGCCAGCTCTGGGACTAGCGGGATCCCAGATACGCAGTATTTT. It is translated as CASSGTSGIPDTQYF.

This clone was seen more than once but under ten times. The rearrangement uses TRBV2 and TRBJ2-5; 14 bases are shared with TRBD2. Germline values: CDR1 SNHLY, CDR2 FYNNEI. Trimming removed 5 bases from V and 5 bases from J; junction bases left unmatched: 4. This CDR3 is 15 amino acids long. CDR3: CASSRTSGGTETQYF. The CDR3 bases are TGTGCCAGCAGTCGGACTAGCGGGGGGACGGAGACCCAGTACTTC.

The chain uses TRBV7-2 and TRBJ2-7, with D possibly matching TRBD1 (6 bases). Germline lookup yields CDR1 SGHTA and CDR2 FQGNSA. V was shortened by 0 bases and J by 6 bases, with 12 bases between the two germline ends. This CDR3 is 14 amino acids long. This CDR3 reads CASSLAGANGEQYF. CDR3 nucleotides: TGTGCCAGCAGCTTAGCGGGGGCCAACGGCGAGCAGTACTTC.

The J gene is TRBJ1-3, the V gene TRBV28; D possibly corresponds to TRBD1 (5 bases). V lost 7 bases to trimming and J lost 2 bases, with 12 bases between them. Germline loops: CDR1 MDHEN, CDR2 SYDVKM. The CDR3 is 14 amino acids. The CDR3 coding sequence is TGTGCCAGCACCCCATTAGGGGCTGGAAACACCATATATTTT. This translates into CASTPLGAGNTIYF.

V gene TRBV28 combines with J gene TRBJ1-5; the D gene is possibly TRBD1 (6 bases). V was cut by 5 bases and J by 2 bases, with 19 bases left in between. This CDR3 spans 17 amino acids. Germline V gene data show CDR1 as MDHEN and CDR2 as SYDVKM. The CDR3: CASSILQGIGGNQPQHF. DNA for the CDR3: TGTGCCAGCAGTATCCTACAGGGTATCGGGGGCAATCAGCCCCAGCATTTT.

This clone was recorded only once. The chain combines TRBV28 with TRBJ2-7, with D possibly matching TRBD1 (6 bases). V was pared by 1 base and J by 0 bases, with 10 bases between. The V gene's germline CDR1 is MDHEN and CDR2 SYDVKM. The CDR3 covers 15 residues. CDR3 residues: CASSLSLGASYEQYF. DNA for the CDR3: TGTGCCAGCAGTTTATCCCTGGGGGCCTCCTACGAGCAGTACTTC.

J is TRBJ2-1 and V is TRBV27; 9 bases are shared with TRBD2. Losses at the gene ends were 8 bases for V and 2 bases for J; bases not matched to a gene: 4. CDR3 length equals 14 residues. Germline loops: CDR1 MNHEY, CDR2 SMNVEV (reference sequence). CDR3 in amino acids: CASGSGGPYNEQFF. The CDR3, as DNA: TGTGCCAGCGGTAGCGGGGGACCCTACAATGAGCAGTTCTTC.

The chain joins TRBV7-9 to TRBJ1-2; D not certain. This CDR3 has 14 residues. V was pared by 10 bases and J by 4 bases, with 19 bases between. Germline lookup yields CDR1 SEHNR and CDR2 FQNEAQ (reference sequence). This CDR3 reads CAIGADFTGYGYTF. The CDR3 nucleotides are TGTGCCATAGGAGCGGACTTCACTGGCTATGGCTACACCTTC.

The gene calls are TRBV11-3 and TRBJ1-4, with TRBD1 as a possible D gene (5 bases). Germline values: CDR1 SGHNT, CDR2 YENEEA. V lost 3 bases to trimming and J lost 7 bases, with 21 bases between them. There are 17 residues in the CDR3. CDR3 loop: CASSLSFRVIGSEKLFF. The CDR3 nucleotides read TGTGCCAGCAGCTTGAGTTTCAGGGTGATTGGCTCTGAAAAACTGTTTTTT. Combining the CDR3 with reference TRBV11-3 and TRBJ1-4 gives the whole variable domain EAGVVQSPRYKIIEKKQPVAFWCNPISGHNTLYWYLQNLGQGPELLIRYENEEAVDDSQLPKDRFSAERLKGVDSTLKIQPAELGDSAVYLCASSLSFRVIGSEKLFFGSGTQLSVL.